The rows below give T cell receptor beta chains drawn from one sample of a study of shared clonotypes between healthy human individuals. Assay: immunoSEQ multiplex PCR; the TCRdb copy retains only in-frame clones and omits some. The table records some 2,000,000 clones, around 95% of them present only once. Sample: naive CD4+ T cells sorted from blood. Receptor source: a man aged 18 to 30 in good health. CDR3s include the opening cysteine and the closing phenylalanine or tryptophan. D genes are given only for firm matches.

cdr3_aa cdr3_nt cdr3_length v_call d_call j_call
CASSDVGRGNSPLHF TGTGCCAGCAGTGATGTGGGCAGGGGAAATTCACCCCTCCACTTT 15 TRBV2 . TRBJ1-6
CASSQDFSALGPRETQYF TGCGCCAGCAGCCAAGATTTTTCGGCGTTAGGGCCCCGGGAGACCCAGTACTTC 18 TRBV4-3 . TRBJ2-5
CASTRGRTSGNTIYF TGTGCCAGCACACGAGGCAGGACCTCCGGAAACACCATATATTTT 15 TRBV2 . TRBJ1-3
CASSGLVRQETQYF TGTGCCAGCAGTGGGTTGGTGCGGCAAGAGACCCAGTACTTC 14 TRBV2 . TRBJ2-5
CASSTDRGTYEQYF TGTGCCAGCAGCACGGACAGGGGGACCTACGAGCAGTACTTC 14 TRBV6-5 TRBD1 TRBJ2-7
CASSFRQGAAYF TGTGCCAGCAGTTTCCGGCAGGGGGCAGCGTACTTC 12 TRBV28 TRBD1 TRBJ2-4
CASSRTQAYGYTF TGTGCCTCCTCTCGGACTCAAGCCTATGGCTACACCTTC 13 TRBV30 . TRBJ1-2
CASSLSLSQGQYF TGTGCCAGCAGCCTATCACTGAGTCAGGGGCAGTACTTC 13 TRBV7-6 . TRBJ2-7
CASSWPLASSYNEQFF TGCGCCAGCAGCTGGCCCCTGGCAAGCTCCTACAATGAGCAGTTCTTC 16 TRBV5-1 . TRBJ2-1
CASSQGSTSGRGNEQFF TGCGCCAGCAGCCAAGGATCGACTAGCGGGAGGGGTAATGAGCAGTTCTTC 17 TRBV4-1 TRBD2 TRBJ2-1
CASSYSRSGTQYF TGTGCCAGCAGTTACTCGAGGAGTGGGACCCAGTACTTC 13 TRBV6-5 . TRBJ2-5
CASTRGWSSYNEQFF TGTGCCAGTACTAGGGGCTGGAGCTCCTACAATGAGCAGTTCTTC 15 TRBV19 . TRBJ2-1
CASSLNPRGVEPQHF TGTGCCAGCAGCTTAAATCCCCGAGGGGTCGAGCCCCAGCATTTT 15 TRBV7-2 . TRBJ1-5
CASRIGPSPYEQFF TGTGCCAGTAGGATCGGACCGTCCCCTTATGAGCAGTTCTTC 14 TRBV19 . TRBJ2-1
CAWSETGYHEQFF TGTGCCTGGAGCGAGACAGGGTACCATGAGCAGTTCTTC 13 TRBV30 TRBD1 TRBJ2-1